This TCR beta chain comes out of a study of T cells in Graves' hyperthyroidism and ophthalmopathy. The source material, RNA transcripts, was used to amplify TCR beta CDR3 regions. The TCR CDR3 was amplified in a first-round RT-PCR using the HTBI primer set. TCRdb called the multiplex PCR reads again in MiXCR, with one record for every CDR3 protein. The table shows about 300,000 distinct CDR3 sequences, with 13% occurring only once. This CDR3 has 14 amino acids. The V gene's germline CDR1 is ENHRY and CDR2 SYGVKD. The V gene lost 4 bases and the J gene lost 4 bases, with 13 bases spanning the gap. The chain joins TRBV10-3 to TRBJ1-2; the D gene is possibly TRBD1 (6 bases). The sequence was collected from a woman aged 25 to 45 with Graves' hyperthyroidism that later progressed to Graves' ophthalmopathy. Sequenced input: blood. Here the CDR3 DNA reads TGTGCCATCAGTGCAAAAGGGGGGGGCTATGGCTACACCTTC. Residues: CAISAKGGGYGYTF.